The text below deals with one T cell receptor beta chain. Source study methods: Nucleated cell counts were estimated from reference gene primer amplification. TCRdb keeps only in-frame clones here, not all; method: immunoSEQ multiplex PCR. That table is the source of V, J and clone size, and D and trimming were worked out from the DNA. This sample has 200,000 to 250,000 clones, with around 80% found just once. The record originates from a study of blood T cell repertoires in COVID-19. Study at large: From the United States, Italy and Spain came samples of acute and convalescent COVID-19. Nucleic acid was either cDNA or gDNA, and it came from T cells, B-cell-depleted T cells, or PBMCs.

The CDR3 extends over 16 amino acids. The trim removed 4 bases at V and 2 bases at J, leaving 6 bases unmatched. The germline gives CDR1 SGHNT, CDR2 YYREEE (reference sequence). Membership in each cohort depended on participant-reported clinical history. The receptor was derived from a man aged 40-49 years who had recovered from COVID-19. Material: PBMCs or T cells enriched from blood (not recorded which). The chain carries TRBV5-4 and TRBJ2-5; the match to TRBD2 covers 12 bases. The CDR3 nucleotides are TGTGCCAGCAGCCCTGGACTAGCGGGGATTCAAGAGACCCAGTACTTC. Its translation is CASSPGLAGIQETQYF.